This T cell receptor beta chain was retrieved from a study of blood T cell repertoires in COVID-19. In the study overall: Samples came from the United States, Italy and Spain, spanning acute and convalescent COVID-19.

V lost 2 bases, J lost 2 bases, and 3 bases lay in between. The CDR3 consists of 12 residues. Under the authors' procedure: Reference gene primer amplification in the assay estimated nucleated cell counts. Clones were sequenced by immunoSEQ multiplex PCR, and TCRdb holds only the in-frame ones, with some missing. The D gene and trimming were derived from the DNA, and the V and J assignments and clone size from that table. The data contain around 190,000 clones, 85% to 90% of them seen just once; the ten biggest clones take up around 7.5%. V usage is TRBV12-3 or TRBV12-4 and J usage is TRBJ2-5; no clear D. Specimen: peripheral blood. The receptor was derived from a woman aged 55-70 years with acute or convalescent COVID-19. The CDR3 loop is CASSLQQETQYF. The CDR3 DNA is TGTGCCAGCAGTTTACAACAAGAGACCCAGTACTTC.